Each of the 16 T cell receptor beta chains below was sequenced from the same sample in a study of tumor-infiltrating lymphocytes in oesophageal squamous cell carcinoma. One entry per CDR3 protein, called by TCRdb with MiXCR from the PCR reads. The table includes under 20,000 distinct CDR3 sequences, 40% to 45% detected once. Sample: esophageal tumor tissue. Receptors originate from a male donor with esophageal squamous cell carcinoma.

This clonotype was seen many times. The chain carries TRBV28 and TRBJ1-5; no firm D call. The germline V gene has CDR1 MDHEN and CDR2 SYDVKM. CDR3 length: 13 amino acids. V was clipped by 1 base and J by 5 bases, with 6 bases between them. The CDR3 spells CASSLSAYQPQHF. DNA for the CDR3: TGTGCCAGCAGTTTATCAGCTTATCAGCCCCAGCATTTT.

This chain links TRBV5-1 with TRBJ2-3, with D perhaps matching TRBD2 (6 bases). The J call could be wrong; TRBJ2-1 is a better fit for the DNA end. This CDR3 spans 16 amino acids. In germline, CDR1 is SGHRS, CDR2 YFSETQ. CDR3 amino acids: CASSLTSRLGSGEQFF. The CDR3 bases are TGCGCCAGCAGCTTGACTTCCCGACTAGGGTCCGGGGAGCAGTTCTTC.

This clonotype was found a few times. The chain is built from TRBV7-2 and TRBJ2-1; TRBD2 is a possible D gene (6 bases). The CDR3 extends over 14 amino acids. The germline CDR1 and CDR2 sequences are SGHTA and FQGNSA. V lost 8 bases, J lost 1 base, and 12 bases lay in between. The CDR3 loop is CASSREISYNEQFF. The DNA of the CDR3 is TGTGCCAGCTCCCGGGAGATTTCCTACAATGAGCAGTTCTTC.

In its sample, this clonotype was seen a few times. Because it lacks the conserved phenylalanine or tryptophan at the end, this CDR3 is likely a read error. Because the CDR3's place on the DNA is in doubt, the DNA is left out and the CDR3 is given as listed by TCRdb. The CDR3 sequence: CASSLATGRYGQETQYFGA. The chain recombines TRBV7-9 with TRBJ2-6; TRBD1 was called by the table and not checked on the DNA. CDR1 SEHNR and CDR2 FQNEAQ come from the germline V gene (reference sequence). The CDR3 has 19 residues if both end residues are counted.

This clonotype has a count of ten or more. At one end, the junction sequence differs from germline, possibly due to a read error. The chain joins TRBV6-1 to TRBJ2-5; 8 bases map to TRBD1. The CDR3 has 14 residues. Germline V gene data show CDR1 as MNHNS and CDR2 as SASEGT. DNA of the CDR3: TGTGCCGCAGTTCTCGGACAGGGTAATTCACCCCTCCACTTC. Translating it yields CAAVLGQGNSPLHF.

The gene calls are TRBV5-6 and TRBJ2-4; D possibly uses TRBD1 or TRBD2 (6 bases each). V gave up 2 bases and J gave up 9 bases, with 15 bases separating them. Germline V CDR1 and CDR2: SGHDT, YYEEEE. This CDR3 is built from 14 residues. CDR3 amino acids: CASSFYREVVIQYF. CDR3 in DNA: TGTGCCAGCAGCTTTTACAGGGAGGTCGTCATTCAGTACTTC.

This clonotype appeared a few times. V usage is TRBV7-3 and J usage is TRBJ2-6; no reliable D call. This CDR3 has 14 amino acids. The V end was cut by 4 bases, the J end by 2 bases, with 6 bases between. Germline loops: CDR1 SGHTA, CDR2 FQGTGA. Here the CDR3 reads CASSSSPGANVLTF. CDR3 DNA: TGTGCCAGCAGCTCTTCCCCTGGGGCCAACGTCCTGACTTTC.

V and J are TRBV7-9 and TRBJ2-1; maybe TRBD1 (6 bases). The CDR3 loop spans 11 amino acids. Germline loops: CDR1 SEHNR, CDR2 FQNEAQ (reference sequence). V shed 10 bases and J shed 7 bases, with 11 bases lying between them. The chain's CDR3 is CANRAANEQFF. The CDR3 coding sequence is TGTGCCAACAGGGCGGCTAATGAGCAGTTCTTC.

This clonotype is categorized as medium-sized (0.01 to 0.1%). The chain combines TRBV7-6 with TRBJ2-2, with D hard to call. Trimming left V 5 bases short and J 5 bases short, with 18 bases between. The CDR3 has 16 amino acids. The V gene's germline CDR1 is SGHVS and CDR2 FNYEAQ. CDR3 in DNA: TGTGCCAGCAGCCCGATGGGTTCGGGTGGGACCGGGGAGCTGTTTTTT. It codes for CASSPMGSGGTGELFF. The entire variable domain, with the rest obtained from reference TRBV7-6 and TRBJ2-2, is as follows: GAGVSQSPRYKVTKRGQDVALRCDPISGHVSLYWYRQALGQGPEFLTYFNYEAQQDKSGLPNDRFSAERPEGSISTLTIQRTEQRDSAMYRCASSPMGSGGTGELFFGEGSRLTVL.

The chain employs TRBV7-3 and TRBJ1-1; 7 nucleotides agree with TRBD1. The J call is in doubt because the DNA end fits TRBJ2-2 better. Germline V lookup: CDR1 SGHTA, CDR2 FQGTGA. The CDR3 consists of 14 residues. The DNA of the CDR3 is TGTGCCAGCAGCCCCGACAGGGCGACCGGGGAGCTGTTTTTT. It encodes CASSPDRATGELFF.

By proportion, this clonotype is medium-sized. This CDR3 reads CASKGTGWDYGYTF. Here the CDR3 DNA reads TGTGCCAGCAAAGGGACAGGGTGGGACTATGGCTACACCTTC. The chain carries TRBV27 and TRBJ1-2, with 9 bases lining up with TRBD1. V lost 7 bases, J lost 3 bases, and 6 bases stayed unmatched. CDR3 length: 14 amino acids. Germline V gene lookup returns CDR1 MNHEY and CDR2 SMNVEV (reference sequence).

This clonotype has ten or more counts. This chain joins TRBV5-8 and TRBJ1-1; maybe TRBD1 (5 bases). The CDR3 totals 17 residues. Germline V gene data show CDR1 as SGHTS and CDR2 as YDEGEE. The ends were cut back, 1 base at V and 10 bases at J, with 26 bases in the middle. Written as DNA, the CDR3 is TGTGCCAGCAGCTTGCGGGGCCGGGGAGGAAACCCTCGGGGAGCTTTCTTT. Translated: CASSLRGRGGNPRGAFF.

Many counts were recorded for this clonotype. The chain is built from TRBV5-4 and TRBJ1-2, with D perhaps matching TRBD1 (5 bases). The CDR3 spans 14 residues. The germline V gene encodes CDR1 SGHNT and CDR2 YYREEE (reference sequence). V lost 0 bases and J 2 bases, leaving 8 bases between the germline ends. The CDR3 sequence: CASSLGGSNYGYTF. The CDR3 bases are TGTGCCAGCAGCTTGGGGGGGTCCAACTATGGCTACACCTTC.

This sequence joins TRBV7-8 and TRBJ2-1; D perhaps matches TRBD1 (7 bases). Trimming shortened V by 1 base and J by 12 bases, and 16 bases separated the two germline ends. The CDR3 sequence is 14 residues long. Germline V gene data show CDR1 as SGHVS and CDR2 as FQNEAQ. CDR3 coding DNA: TGTGCCAGCAGCTTAGACAGGGGAGGAGATACGCAGTTCTTC. It is translated as CASSLDRGGDTQFF.

Within the sample, this clonotype is medium-sized (0.01 to 0.1%). The chain joins TRBV24-1 to TRBJ2-5; TRBD1 matches at 7 bases. V dropped 4 bases and J dropped 4; count of bases not matched to a gene: 5. Germline loops: CDR1 KGHDR, CDR2 SFDVKD. This CDR3 has 14 residues. CDR3: CATSETGTVETQYF. The CDR3 DNA follows: TGTGCCACCAGTGAGACCGGGACAGTAGAGACCCAGTACTTC.

At least ten counts were recorded for this clonotype. The chain links TRBV6-6 to TRBJ2-5, with 9 nucleotides matching TRBD2. The germline gives CDR1 MNHNY, CDR2 SVGAGI (reference sequence). With V trimmed by 0 bases and J by 4 bases, 9 bases remained unmatched. This CDR3 spans 17 amino acids. CDR3 protein: CASSYSSSGRMGETQYF. The CDR3 bases are TGTGCCAGCAGTTACTCGTCCAGCGGGAGGATGGGAGAGACCCAGTACTTC.